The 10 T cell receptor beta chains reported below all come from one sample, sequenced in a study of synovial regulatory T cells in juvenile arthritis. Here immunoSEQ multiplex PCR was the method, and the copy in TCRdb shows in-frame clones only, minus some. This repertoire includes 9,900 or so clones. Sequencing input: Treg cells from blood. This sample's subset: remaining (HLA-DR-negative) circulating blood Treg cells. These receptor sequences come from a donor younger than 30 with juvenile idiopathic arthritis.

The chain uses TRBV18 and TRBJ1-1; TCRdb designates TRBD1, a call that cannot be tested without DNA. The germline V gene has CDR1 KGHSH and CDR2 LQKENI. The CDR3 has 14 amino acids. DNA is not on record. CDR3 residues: CASSSLNAETEAFF.

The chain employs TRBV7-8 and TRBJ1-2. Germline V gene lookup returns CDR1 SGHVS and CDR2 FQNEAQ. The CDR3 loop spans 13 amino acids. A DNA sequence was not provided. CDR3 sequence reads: CASSLVGNYGYTF.

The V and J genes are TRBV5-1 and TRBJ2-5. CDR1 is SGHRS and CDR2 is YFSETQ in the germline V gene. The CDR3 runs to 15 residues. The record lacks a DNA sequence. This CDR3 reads CASSLESGARGTQYF.

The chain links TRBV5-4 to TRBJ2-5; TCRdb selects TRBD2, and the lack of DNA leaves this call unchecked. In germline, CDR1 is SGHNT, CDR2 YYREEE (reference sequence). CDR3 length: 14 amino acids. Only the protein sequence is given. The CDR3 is CASSATSGQETQYF.

The CDR3 spells CASSFGSEYGYTF. The J gene is TRBJ1-2, the V gene TRBV7-9; there is no DNA to check the TCRdb D call of TRBD1. The CDR3 has 13 amino acids. DNA is not on record. CDR1 and CDR2 (germline): SEHNR, FQNEAQ (reference sequence).

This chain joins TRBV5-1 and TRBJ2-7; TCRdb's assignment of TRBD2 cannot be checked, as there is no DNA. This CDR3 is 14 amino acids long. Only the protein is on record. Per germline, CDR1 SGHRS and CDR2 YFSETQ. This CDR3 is CASSSGRRGYEQYF.

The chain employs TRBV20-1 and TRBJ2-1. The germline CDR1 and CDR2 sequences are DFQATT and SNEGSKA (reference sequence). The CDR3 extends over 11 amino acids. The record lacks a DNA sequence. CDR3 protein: CSAFRVLEQFF.

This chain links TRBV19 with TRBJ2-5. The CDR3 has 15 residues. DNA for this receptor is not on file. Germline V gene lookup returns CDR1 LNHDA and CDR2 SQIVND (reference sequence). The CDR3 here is CASSIDFQGWETQYF.

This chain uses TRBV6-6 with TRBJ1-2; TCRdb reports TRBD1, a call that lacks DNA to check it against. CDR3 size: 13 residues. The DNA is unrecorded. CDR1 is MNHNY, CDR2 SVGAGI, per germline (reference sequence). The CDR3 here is CASSYSQGIGYTF.

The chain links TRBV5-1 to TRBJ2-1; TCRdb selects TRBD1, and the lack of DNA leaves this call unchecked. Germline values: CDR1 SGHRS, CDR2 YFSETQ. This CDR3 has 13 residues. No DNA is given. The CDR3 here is CASSLITHNEQFF.